This note documents a single T cell receptor (beta chain) sequence. The data derive from a study of technical replicates of blood from a handful of donors. Germline lookup yields CDR1 SGHRS and CDR2 YFSETQ. The CDR3 is 15 amino acids. Unmatched junction bases numbered 4, after V lost 3 bases and J lost 0 bases. Using immunoSEQ multiplex PCR, the repertoire was profiled, and TCRdb retains in-frame clones only, with some absent. The sample holds tens of thousands of clones, roughly 90% seen once. This clonotype was sampled from a human donor in good health. Some clones in this sample may be carry-over from other donors' samples. The sequenced sample was PBMCs. This rearrangement joins TRBV5-1 to TRBJ2-3; 7 bases match TRBD2. The CDR3 nucleotides are TGCGCCAGCAGCTGGAGCGGGACTAGCACAGATACGCAGTATTTT. Translating it yields CASSWSGTSTDTQYF.